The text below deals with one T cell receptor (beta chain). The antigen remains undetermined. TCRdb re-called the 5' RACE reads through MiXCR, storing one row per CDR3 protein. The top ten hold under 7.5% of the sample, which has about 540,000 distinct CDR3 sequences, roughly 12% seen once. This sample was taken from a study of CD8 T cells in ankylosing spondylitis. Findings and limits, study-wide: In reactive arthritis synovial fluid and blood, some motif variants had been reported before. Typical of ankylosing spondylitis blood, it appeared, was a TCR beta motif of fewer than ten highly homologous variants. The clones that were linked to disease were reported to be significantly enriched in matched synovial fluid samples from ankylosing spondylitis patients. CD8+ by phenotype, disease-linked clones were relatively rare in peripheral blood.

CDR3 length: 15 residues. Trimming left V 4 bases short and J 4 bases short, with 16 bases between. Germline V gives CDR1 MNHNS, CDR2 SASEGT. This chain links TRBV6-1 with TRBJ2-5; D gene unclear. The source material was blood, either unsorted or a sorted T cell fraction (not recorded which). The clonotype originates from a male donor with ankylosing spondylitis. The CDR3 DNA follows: TGTGCCAGCAGTGTCTCAAGGACCGTCGGAGAGACCCAGTACTTC. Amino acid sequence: CASSVSRTVGETQYF.